The clone carrying this TCR beta chain has more than one count but fewer than ten. One junction end does not reproduce the germline sequence, and a read error may be involved. This entry belongs to a study of T-cell memory formation after mild COVID-19. This CDR3 comprises 16 residues. CDR1 is SSHAT, CDR2 FNYEAQ, per germline (reference sequence). TCRdb reprocessed the 5' RACE reads via MiXCR and lists one record per CDR3 protein. The profile shows about 350,000 distinct CDR3 sequences, approximately 13% of them singletons. The sequencing sample was made of PBMCs or a T cell subset sorted from them (not recorded which). This chain joins TRBV7-7 and TRBJ2-3; TRBD2 aligns across 9 bases. This clonotype was sampled from a young man who had mild COVID-19 (a few samples of this study predate the infection). Cell type and time point are not known. The CDR3 here is CASSPRAGGFTDTQYF. The CDR3 region has the DNA TGTGCTAGCAGCCCGCGAGCGGGGGGATTCACAGATACGCAGTATTTT. Supplemented by reference TRBV7-7 and TRBJ2-3, the full variable domain reads GAGVSQSPRYKVTKRGQDVTLRCDPISSHATLYWYQQALGQGPEFLTYFNYEAQPDKSGLPSDRFSAERPEGSISTLTIQRTEQRDSAMYRCASSPRAGGFTDTQYFGPGTRLTVL.